The next 22 T cell receptor beta chains were all read from a single sample in a study of regulatory T cells in long-lasting Graves disease. Assembly of TCR beta libraries relied on iRepertoire HTBI primers together with Arm-PCR of CDR3 regions. A single record per CDR3 protein comes from TCRdb applying MiXCR to the multiplex PCR reads. The sample lists more than 300,000 distinct CDR3 sequences, roughly a fifth occurring once. Time point noted: persistent/refractory GD, antithyroid drugs over 5 years with positive TRAb. Scientists built the TCR library using RNA that was extracted from PBMCs. The sample here was peripheral blood mononuclear cells (PBMCs), taken when the disease was refractory, from a patient treated with antithyroid drugs. The receptors derive from a female donor with Graves disease.

This chain connects TRBV4-2 to TRBJ2-2, with 12 bases lining up with TRBD2. Per the germline V gene, CDR1 is LGHNA and CDR2 is YNFKEQ. The CDR3 covers 16 residues. V dropped 2 bases and J dropped 6; count of bases not matched to a gene: 4. The CDR3 DNA reads as TGTGCCAGCAGCCAACGGACTAGCGGGGCCTCCGGGGAGCTGTTTTTT. It specifies CASSQRTSGASGELFF.

As regards this clonotype: A far more abundant clone sits one base away, making this likely a read error. This chain uses TRBV6-6 with TRBJ2-2, with unresolved D. The CDR3 runs to 18 residues. CDR1 MNHNY and CDR2 SVGAGI come from the germline V gene (reference sequence). As DNA, the CDR3 is TGTGCCAGCAGTTACTCGCTTATCCCCACACGGAACACCGGGCAGCTGTTTTTT. Amino acid sequence: CASSYSLIPTRNTGQLFF.

The chain carries TRBV18 and TRBJ2-5, with a possible D match to TRBD1 (5 bases). Trimming pared 6 bases from V and 5 bases from J, leaving 16 bases between. The CDR3 length is 14 residues. Per the germline V gene, CDR1 is KGHSH and CDR2 is LQKENI. CDR3 bases: TGTGCCAGCTCTAAGTTATCTAAGGGGGAGACCCAGTACTTC. It translates to CASSKLSKGETQYF.

V is TRBV4-1 and J is TRBJ1-2; a possible D gene is TRBD1 (5 bases). The germline CDR1 and CDR2 sequences are MGHRA and YSYEKL. This CDR3 is built from 14 residues. Trimming cost V 6 bases and J 7 bases, with 18 bases left between them. The CDR3 loop reads CASRNTLSGFGYTF. The CDR3 DNA reads as TGCGCCAGCAGAAATACTTTGTCAGGGTTTGGCTACACCTTC.

At least ten counts were recorded for this clonotype. The chain has TRBV6-1 and TRBJ1-5, with TRBD1 matching 7 bases. V was pared by 6 bases and J by 0 bases, with 2 bases of the junction left unmatched. The CDR3 is made up of 14 amino acids. Per germline, CDR1 MNHNS and CDR2 SASEGT. DNA of the CDR3: TGTGCCAGCAGGGACAGGAATAGCAATCAGCCCCAGCATTTT. Translated, it gives CASRDRNSNQPQHF.

In regard to this clonotype: A much larger clone sits a single nucleotide away, making a read error possible. V usage is TRBV10-3 and J usage is TRBJ1-1, with D unclear. CDR1 and CDR2 (germline): ENHRY, SYGVKD. This CDR3 spans 13 amino acids. The chain's CDR3 is CVISESKNTEAFF. The CDR3 DNA reads TGTGTCATCAGTGAGTCTAAGAACACTGAAGCTTTCTTT.

The rearrangement links TRBV6-1 to TRBJ2-2; TRBD1 might be the D (5 bases). The CDR3 is 15 residues long. The V and J ends lost 7 bases and 1 base respectively, with 13 bases between them. Germline CDR1 and CDR2: MNHNS and SASEGT. CDR3 protein: CASKDSYVNTGELFF. The CDR3 coding sequence is TGTGCCAGCAAAGACAGCTATGTGAACACCGGGGAGCTGTTTTTT.

This clonotype was seen at least ten times. V gene TRBV7-9 combines with J gene TRBJ2-5, with unresolved D. The CDR3 runs to 14 residues. CDR1 and CDR2 (germline): SEHNR, FQNEAQ (reference sequence). V was trimmed by 5 bases and J by 1 base, leaving 11 bases between them. CDR3 protein: CASSNDKGQETQYF. CDR3 sequence (DNA): TGTGCCAGCAGCAACGACAAGGGCCAAGAGACCCAGTACTTC.

This clonotype has a count of ten or more. The chain recombines TRBV6-1 with TRBJ1-4; D gene unclear. This CDR3 has 13 residues. Deletions cut 7 bases from V and 7 bases from J, with 13 bases between. CDR1 and CDR2 from the germline V gene are MNHNS and SASEGT. CDR3 in amino acids: CASKGFVGEKLFF. The CDR3, as DNA: TGTGCCAGCAAGGGCTTCGTCGGTGAAAAACTGTTTTTT.

This chain connects TRBV19 to TRBJ2-2; possibly TRBD1 or TRBD2 for D (5 bases each). V shed 2 bases and J shed 6 bases, with 7 bases lying between them. Germline lookup yields CDR1 LNHDA and CDR2 SQIVND (reference sequence). The CDR3 extends over 13 amino acids. The CDR3 coding sequence is TGTGCCAGTAGTATATCGGGGCCCGGGGAGCTGTTTTTT. Its protein product is CASSISGPGELFF.

This clonotype was observed at least ten times. V and J are TRBV9 and TRBJ2-6; 9 bases line up with TRBD1. The CDR3 is 18 residues long. The V gene's germline CDR1 is SGDLS and CDR2 YYNGEE. The junction had 8 bases not matched to a gene; V was cut back by 4 bases and J by 0 bases. The CDR3 is CASSPGTGIGSGANVLTF. CDR3 coding DNA: TGTGCCAGCAGCCCCGGGACAGGGATCGGCTCTGGGGCCAACGTCCTGACTTTC.

Ten or more counts support this clonotype. The J gene is TRBJ2-7, the V gene TRBV6-1; perhaps D is TRBD1 or TRBD2 (5 bases each). CDR1 is MNHNS and CDR2 is SASEGT in the germline V gene. V lost 8 bases and J lost 0, with 11 bases in between. CDR3 length equals 13 residues. DNA of the CDR3: TGTGCCAGCGGAACCGGGGCCTCCTACGAGCAGTACTTC. Translated, it gives CASGTGASYEQYF.

There are many counts of this clonotype. This chain joins TRBV6-2 or TRBV6-3 and TRBJ2-7; D is ambiguous. CDR1 and CDR2 (germline): MNHEY, SVGEGT. This CDR3 has 13 amino acids. V lost 5 bases and J lost 4, with 12 bases in between. The CDR3 loop reads CASSVGRRYEQYF. CDR3 coding DNA: TGTGCCAGCAGTGTTGGCAGGCGTTACGAGCAGTACTTC.

This clonotype was detected ten times or more. The chain has TRBV6-5 and TRBJ2-5; D might be TRBD1 (6 bases). V gave up 0 bases and J gave up 1 base, with 9 bases separating them. CDR1 and CDR2 from the germline V gene are MNHEY and SVGAGI. CDR3 length equals 15 residues. The CDR3 reads CASSYSYRAQETQYF. CDR3 in DNA: TGTGCCAGCAGTTACTCGTACAGGGCCCAAGAGACCCAGTACTTC.

This clonotype has ten or more counts. The V call is TRBV9, the J call TRBJ1-2, with D tentatively TRBD1 (6 bases). The V end was cut by 0 bases, the J end by 7 bases, with 13 bases between. This CDR3 has 14 amino acids. Per the germline V gene, CDR1 is SGDLS and CDR2 is YYNGEE. CDR3: CASSVDSGASGYTF. CDR3 DNA: TGTGCCAGCAGCGTAGATTCAGGGGCGAGTGGCTACACCTTC.

This clonotype was seen repeatedly, ten times or more. V gene TRBV2 combines with J gene TRBJ1-1, with TRBD1 identical over 7 bases. CDR3 length equals 14 residues. J gave up 10 bases and V 4 bases, and 12 bases lay outside the gene matches. The germline gives CDR1 SNHLY, CDR2 FYNNEI. Here the CDR3 DNA reads TGTGCCAGCAGTGGGATCCGACAGGGAGGTGTAGCTTTCTTT. It specifies CASSGIRQGGVAFF.

This clonotype was observed many times. The chain combines TRBV2 with TRBJ1-5; TRBD1 matches 12 bases. This CDR3 is 16 amino acids long. Per the germline V gene, CDR1 is SNHLY and CDR2 is FYNNEI. V dropped 6 bases and J dropped 2; count of bases not matched to a gene: 5. The CDR3 reads CASRRDRGLGNQPQHF. The CDR3 DNA is TGTGCCAGCAGACGGGACAGGGGGCTAGGCAATCAGCCCCAGCATTTT. Using reference TRBV2 and TRBJ1-5 for the parts outside the CDR3, the full variable domain is EPEVTQTPSHQVTQMGQEVILRCVPISNHLYFYWYRQILGQKVEFLVSFYNNEISEKSEIFDDQFSVERPDGSNFTLKIRSTKLEDSAMYFCASRRDRGLGNQPQHFGDGTRLSIL.

Concerning this clonotype itself: This sequence may be a read error, since a much larger clone differs from it by one base. The chain uses TRBV29-1 and TRBJ2-5; 7 bases line up with TRBD1. The CDR3 is 14 residues long. Germline-derived CDR1 and CDR2 are SQVTM and ANQGSEA. The trim removed 6 bases at V and 7 bases at J, leaving 14 bases unmatched. CDR3 nucleotides: TGCAGCGTCCGACAGGGACGTGGTTCAGGGACCCAGTACTTC. It is translated as CSVRQGRGSGTQYF.

The chain has TRBV6-2 or TRBV6-3 and TRBJ2-2; 10 nucleotides line up with TRBD2. V lost 7 bases, J lost 0 bases, and 5 bases stayed unmatched. The germline gives CDR1 MNHEY, CDR2 SVGEGT. The CDR3 has 16 amino acids. CDR3 in amino acids: CASKRGGGTNTGELFF. The CDR3 DNA reads as TGTGCCAGCAAGCGGGGGGGGGGAACGAACACCGGGGAGCTGTTTTTT.

This clonotype was counted at least ten times. The chain couples TRBV6-5 to TRBJ1-6; D ambiguous. Germline loops: CDR1 MNHEY, CDR2 SVGAGI. V lost 0 bases to trimming and J lost 7 bases, with 10 bases between them. This CDR3 comprises 15 residues. The CDR3 DNA reads as TGTGCCAGCAGTTACTCGAGGACGGAAAATTCACCCCTCCACTTT. Translating gives CASSYSRTENSPLHF.

This clonotype was seen a single time. The chain has TRBV4-2 and TRBJ2-7; D gene unclear. CDR3 length equals 14 residues. The germline V gene has CDR1 LGHNA and CDR2 YNFKEQ. Trimming cost V 4 bases and J 2 bases, with 12 bases left between them. The CDR3 protein is CASSPPYGTYEQYF. The CDR3, as DNA: TGTGCCAGCAGCCCTCCGTATGGGACCTACGAGCAGTACTTC.

The gene calls are TRBV20-1 and TRBJ2-7, with 12 bases that match TRBD2. The CDR3 spans 17 residues. Unmatched junction bases numbered 12, after V lost 2 bases and J lost 4 bases. The germline V gene encodes CDR1 DFQATT and CDR2 SNEGSKA (reference sequence). In DNA form, the CDR3 reads TGCAGTGCTAGAACTAGCGGGGGGCAAATTTCAAATTACGAGCAGTACTTC. Translated: CSARTSGGQISNYEQYF.